This TCR beta chain was recorded in a study of OX40 agonist ivuxolimab in advanced cancers. Study in general: Treatment of patients was with ivuxolimab, an agonistic anti-OX40 (CD134) antibody. Dose-escalation patients' cancers were hepatocellular carcinoma, melanoma, renal cell or head and neck cancer. A history of anti-PD-1, anti-PD-L1 or anti-CTLA-4 therapy was acceptable, and approximately 40% had some.

This clone counts as medium-sized (0.01 to 0.1%). The assay was immunoSEQ multiplex PCR, and TCRdb's table has in-frame clones only and misses some. The sample lists about 50,000 clones, roughly 83% occurring once. Trimming cost V 6 bases and J 8 bases, with 16 bases left between them. The CDR3 extends over 14 amino acids. Germline V gene lookup returns CDR1 MDHEN and CDR2 SYDVKM. V gene TRBV28 combines with J gene TRBJ1-4; the D gene is possibly TRBD1 (5 bases). The material sequenced was CD4+ or CD8+ T cells sorted from blood, taken in a trial of the OX40 agonist ivuxolimab. The sequence came from an adult with an advanced solid tumor such as melanoma, head and neck, liver or kidney cancer. The chain's CDR3 is CASRWGGAREKLFF. For the CDR3, the DNA is TGTGCCAGCAGGTGGGGAGGGGCGAGGGAAAAACTGTTTTTT.